The rows below give T cell receptor beta chains drawn from one sample of a study of identical twins. TCRdb reanalysed the 5' RACE reads using MiXCR and keeps one entry per CDR3 protein. The profile covers around 530,000 distinct CDR3 sequences, with 12% to 15% appearing a single time and around 0.48% taken by the ten largest. These same data were also listed under a study on yellow fever vaccine responses in identical twins.

The sample was CD4+ T cells sorted from blood. The receptors stem from a woman under 30 in good health. Each CDR3 is given with its conserved first and last residue. A D gene is named only where the DNA matches it firmly. Some rows have no size entry. The others give once, few or many, or a class for an expanded clone.

v_gene: TRBV24-1; j_gene: TRBJ2-2; d_gene: .; abundance: few; CDR3nt: TGTGCCACCAGTGATTTTGGCCCTAACACCGGGGAGCTGTTTTTT; CDR3aa: CATSDFGPNTGELFF
v_gene: TRBV3-1; j_gene: TRBJ2-5; d_gene: .; abundance: many; CDR3nt: TGTGCCAGCAGCCAAGTCCAAGAGACCCAGTACTTC; CDR3aa: CASSQVQETQYF
v_gene: TRBV7-8; j_gene: TRBJ2-7; d_gene: TRBD2; abundance: .; CDR3nt: TGTGCCAGCAGCCCGGGGACTAGCGGGGTCACCTACGAGCAGTACTTC; CDR3aa: CASSPGTSGVTYEQYF
v_gene: TRBV12-3/TRBV12-4; j_gene: TRBJ2-7; d_gene: .; abundance: few; CDR3nt: TGTGCCAGCAGTTCCGGACAGAAGACGTACGAGCAGTACTTC; CDR3aa: CASSSGQKTYEQYF
v_gene: TRBV28; j_gene: TRBJ1-1; d_gene: .; abundance: few; CDR3nt: TGTGCCAGCAGTTTAGTCGGGGTGAACACTGAAGCTTTCTTT; CDR3aa: CASSLVGVNTEAFF
v_gene: TRBV20-1; j_gene: TRBJ1-1; d_gene: .; abundance: .; CDR3nt: TGCAGATTAAGTGCTAGACGTCAGGGTGAAGCTTTCTTT; CDR3aa: CRLSARRQGEAFF
v_gene: TRBV6-1; j_gene: TRBJ2-5; d_gene: TRBD1; abundance: .; CDR3nt: TGTGCCAGCATTCGACAGGGCTCAACAGGAGAGACCCAGTACTTC; CDR3aa: CASIRQGSTGETQYF
v_gene: TRBV20-1; j_gene: TRBJ2-5; d_gene: .; abundance: few; CDR3nt: TGCAGTGCTAGAATATGGGGGGCTTGGGAGACCCAGTACTTC; CDR3aa: CSARIWGAWETQYF
v_gene: TRBV5-1; j_gene: TRBJ2-1; d_gene: TRBD1; abundance: .; CDR3nt: TGCGCCAGCAGCCAAGGACAGGGGGGTTTCAATGAGCAGTTCTTC; CDR3aa: CASSQGQGGFNEQFF
v_gene: TRBV5-1; j_gene: TRBJ2-2; d_gene: TRBD2; abundance: few; CDR3nt: TGCGCCAGCAGCCGCAGCGTACTAGCGGGGGATCGTACCGGGGAGCTGTTTTTT; CDR3aa: CASSRSVLAGDRTGELFF
v_gene: TRBV6-6; j_gene: TRBJ2-2; d_gene: .; abundance: .; CDR3nt: TGTGCCAGCAGGGGGGACTACACCGGGGAGCTGTTTTTT; CDR3aa: CASRGDYTGELFF
v_gene: TRBV20-1; j_gene: TRBJ1-4; d_gene: .; abundance: few; CDR3nt: TGCAGTGCTGGGGTGGAAAAACTGTTTTTT; CDR3aa: CSAGVEKLFF
v_gene: TRBV20-1; j_gene: TRBJ1-6; d_gene: .; abundance: .; CDR3nt: TGCAGTGCTAGTTCGACAGTACAATCTAATTCACCCCTCCACTTT; CDR3aa: CSASSTVQSNSPLHF
v_gene: TRBV4-1; j_gene: TRBJ2-7; d_gene: .; abundance: few; CDR3nt: TGCGCCAGCAGCCATTCTGGGACATCAGACTACGAGCAGTACTTC; CDR3aa: CASSHSGTSDYEQYF
v_gene: TRBV10-1; j_gene: TRBJ1-1; d_gene: .; abundance: .; CDR3nt: TGCGCCACTTCGGGGGGGGTGAACACTGAAGCTTTCTTT; CDR3aa: CATSGGVNTEAFF
v_gene: TRBV6-5; j_gene: TRBJ2-1; d_gene: .; abundance: many; CDR3nt: TGTGCCAGCAGTTATTCCGGTTACAATGAGCAGTTCTTC; CDR3aa: CASSYSGYNEQFF
v_gene: TRBV3-1; j_gene: TRBJ2-3; d_gene: TRBD2; abundance: .; CDR3nt: TGTGCCAGCAACCAAGAGCGGATAGCGGGACGGGCAGATACGCAGTATTTT; CDR3aa: CASNQERIAGRADTQYF
v_gene: TRBV4-1; j_gene: TRBJ1-6; d_gene: .; abundance: .; CDR3nt: TGCGCCAGCAGCCACACGACGGTGGACCCGCTCCACTTT; CDR3aa: CASSHTTVDPLHF
v_gene: TRBV3-1; j_gene: TRBJ1-1; d_gene: TRBD1; abundance: .; CDR3nt: TGTGCCAGCAGCCAAAGAGGGGCTCTGCAGGGGGCAATGAGGACTGAAGCTTTCTTT; CDR3aa: CASSQRGALQGAMRTEAFF
v_gene: TRBV2; j_gene: TRBJ1-6; d_gene: TRBD1; abundance: .; CDR3nt: TGTGCCAGCAGTGAGGCGACAGGGGGACTTTCACCCCTCCACTTT; CDR3aa: CASSEATGGLSPLHF
v_gene: TRBV7-9; j_gene: TRBJ2-1; d_gene: TRBD1; abundance: .; CDR3nt: TGTGCCAGCAGTTTAACCCCTGGGACAGGGCGTCCCGAGCAGTTCTTC; CDR3aa: CASSLTPGTGRPEQFF
v_gene: TRBV29-1; j_gene: TRBJ2-3; d_gene: TRBD2; abundance: few; CDR3nt: TGCAGCGTTGAAGACGGGACTAGCCGCACAGATACGCAGTATTTT; CDR3aa: CSVEDGTSRTDTQYF
v_gene: TRBV12-3/TRBV12-4; j_gene: TRBJ1-5; d_gene: .; abundance: few; CDR3nt: TGTGCCAGCAGTTTCTCGGACGGGCACCAGCCCCAGCATTTT; CDR3aa: CASSFSDGHQPQHF
v_gene: TRBV7-3; j_gene: TRBJ2-1; d_gene: TRBD2; abundance: .; CDR3nt: TGTGCCAGCAGCAGACCCGGGACTAGCGGGAGCAATGAGCAGTTCTTC; CDR3aa: CASSRPGTSGSNEQFF
v_gene: TRBV12-3/TRBV12-4; j_gene: TRBJ1-1; d_gene: .; abundance: .; CDR3nt: TGTGCCAGCAGTTTAGGGGACTGGGTCACTGAAGCTTTCTTT; CDR3aa: CASSLGDWVTEAFF
v_gene: TRBV20-1; j_gene: TRBJ1-5; d_gene: .; abundance: few; CDR3nt: TGCAGTGCTAGAGAGACGAGCAATCAGCCCCAGCATTTT; CDR3aa: CSARETSNQPQHF
v_gene: TRBV29-1; j_gene: TRBJ2-3; d_gene: TRBD1; abundance: few; CDR3nt: TGCAGCGTCTCTTGGGGACAGGGAGCAGATACGCAGTATTTT; CDR3aa: CSVSWGQGADTQYF
v_gene: TRBV7-8; j_gene: TRBJ2-3; d_gene: TRBD2; abundance: .; CDR3nt: TGTGCCAGCAGCCTAGGGACTAGCGGGCAAATAACCGATACGCAGTATTTT; CDR3aa: CASSLGTSGQITDTQYF
v_gene: TRBV2; j_gene: TRBJ1-4; d_gene: .; abundance: .; CDR3nt: TGTGCCAGCAGAGACAGGTCGGCGGTCGGAAAACTGTTTTTT; CDR3aa: CASRDRSAVGKLFF
v_gene: TRBV5-1; j_gene: TRBJ2-5; d_gene: TRBD2; abundance: few; CDR3nt: TGCGCCAGCAGCTTGGTGCCGAGACTAGCCTTAGAGACCCAGTACTTC; CDR3aa: CASSLVPRLALETQYF
v_gene: TRBV28; j_gene: TRBJ2-5; d_gene: .; abundance: .; CDR3nt: TGTGCCAGCAGTTCTCAGAGAGGGGGGACAGAGACCCAGTACTTC; CDR3aa: CASSSQRGGTETQYF
v_gene: TRBV28; j_gene: TRBJ1-1; d_gene: .; abundance: few; CDR3nt: TGTGCCAGCAGTTTGAGTGGACAACCCCTGAACACTGAAGCTTTCTTT; CDR3aa: CASSLSGQPLNTEAFF
v_gene: TRBV20-1; j_gene: TRBJ2-1; d_gene: TRBD2; abundance: .; CDR3nt: TGCAGTGCTAGGGTGCCGGGGCTAGCGGGTAAAAATGAGCAGTTCTTC; CDR3aa: CSARVPGLAGKNEQFF
v_gene: TRBV29-1; j_gene: TRBJ2-3; d_gene: .; abundance: .; CDR3nt: TGCAGCGTTGATCGTTCGTCAGATACGCAGTATTTT; CDR3aa: CSVDRSSDTQYF
v_gene: TRBV7-9; j_gene: TRBJ2-5; d_gene: .; abundance: few; CDR3nt: TGTGCCAGCAGCTCCCTAGGAGGACAAGAGACCCAGTACTTC; CDR3aa: CASSSLGGQETQYF
v_gene: TRBV5-6; j_gene: TRBJ2-1; d_gene: .; abundance: .; CDR3nt: TGTGCCAGCAGCTTAAACCGAAACTTCTCCAATGAGCAGTTCTTC; CDR3aa: CASSLNRNFSNEQFF
v_gene: TRBV12-3/TRBV12-4; j_gene: TRBJ2-1; d_gene: .; abundance: few; CDR3nt: TGTGCCAGCAGGGAGCCCGGGGGCAATGAGCAGTTCTTC; CDR3aa: CASREPGGNEQFF
v_gene: TRBV12-3/TRBV12-4; j_gene: TRBJ2-3; d_gene: TRBD2; abundance: few; CDR3nt: TGTGCCAGCAGCTACCGGGCTAGCGGGAGGCCCGATACGCAGTATTTT; CDR3aa: CASSYRASGRPDTQYF
v_gene: TRBV2; j_gene: TRBJ2-5; d_gene: .; abundance: .; CDR3nt: TGTGCCAGCAGTTCCCAGGGGACATCCCAAGAGACCCAGTACTTC; CDR3aa: CASSSQGTSQETQYF
v_gene: TRBV10-2; j_gene: TRBJ2-7; d_gene: TRBD2; abundance: .; CDR3nt: TGCGCCAGCAGTGAGTCTCGTAAGCGGGAGACCTACGAGCAGTACTTC; CDR3aa: CASSESRKRETYEQYF
v_gene: TRBV5-1; j_gene: TRBJ2-2; d_gene: .; abundance: few; CDR3nt: TGCGCCAGCAGCCGGGAGAAAACCGGGGAGCTGTTTTTT; CDR3aa: CASSREKTGELFF